This TCR beta chain emerged from a study of blood T cell repertoires in COVID-19. Germline loops: CDR1 SEHNR, CDR2 FQNEAQ (reference sequence). Trimming took 1 base from V and 0 from J, leaving 12 bases between them. The CDR3 extends over 17 amino acids. Assay: immunoSEQ multiplex PCR; the TCRdb copy retains only in-frame clones and omits some. The data contain around 92,000 clones, roughly 87% of them singletons. Sequencing used peripheral blood. The receptor's source is a woman older than 75 with active COVID-19. The rearrangement links TRBV7-9 to TRBJ2-2; D is ambiguous. This CDR3 reads CASSLVAAQANTGELFF. The CDR3 DNA reads as TGTGCCAGCAGCTTAGTAGCAGCCCAAGCGAACACCGGGGAGCTGTTTTTT.